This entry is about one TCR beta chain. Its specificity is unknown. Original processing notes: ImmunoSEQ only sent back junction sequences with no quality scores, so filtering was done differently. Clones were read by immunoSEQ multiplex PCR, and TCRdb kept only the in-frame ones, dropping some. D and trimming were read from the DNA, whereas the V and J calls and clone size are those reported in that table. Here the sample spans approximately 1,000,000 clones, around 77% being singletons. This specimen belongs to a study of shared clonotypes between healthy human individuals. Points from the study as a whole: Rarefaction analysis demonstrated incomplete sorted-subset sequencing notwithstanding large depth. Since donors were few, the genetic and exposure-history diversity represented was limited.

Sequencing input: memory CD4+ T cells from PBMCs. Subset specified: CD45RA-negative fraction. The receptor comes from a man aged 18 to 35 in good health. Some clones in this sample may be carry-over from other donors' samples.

CDR3 amino acids: CASSLGWGSGYTF. CDR3 in DNA: TGCGCCAGCAGCTTGGGATGGGGGAGCGGCTACACCTTC. The chain is built from TRBV5-1 and TRBJ1-2; tentative D call: TRBD1 (5 bases). Germline V gives CDR1 SGHRS, CDR2 YFSETQ. This CDR3 contains 13 residues. Deletions cut 0 bases from V and 8 bases from J, with 11 bases between.